The rows below give T cell receptor beta chains drawn from one sample of a study of OX40 agonist ivuxolimab in advanced cancers. The table came from immunoSEQ multiplex PCR; TCRdb's copy has only in-frame clones and leaves some out. Among over 95,000 clones listed, roughly 80% were seen once. This material consisted of CD4+ or CD8+ T cells sorted from blood, taken in a trial of the OX40 agonist ivuxolimab. The receptors originated from an adult with an advanced solid tumor such as melanoma, head and neck, liver or kidney cancer. Both conserved end residues are part of each CDR3. Each record gives: CDR3 protein, J gene, V gene.

CASRVAGGTEAFF	TRBJ1-1	TRBV6-1
CASSPPGSNTEAFF	TRBJ1-1	TRBV6-6
CASSLIVLGGRDQPQHF	TRBJ1-5	TRBV5-5
CASSLGQGARTGELFF	TRBJ2-2	TRBV7-7
CASSLGQNTGELFF	TRBJ2-2	TRBV7-2
CASSLQGIPDTQYF	TRBJ2-3	TRBV5-1
CASSSLGQGAREQYF	TRBJ2-7	TRBV28
CASSPQGIPEAFF	TRBJ1-1	TRBV9
CASSIVRGNTGELFF	TRBJ2-2	TRBV19
CASSTRTGIFGDGYTF	TRBJ1-2	TRBV19
CASSYRQGSTGELFF	TRBJ2-2	TRBV6-5
CASSLVGGQGFQPQHF	TRBJ1-5	TRBV7-2
CASIPSGYNEKLFF	TRBJ1-4	TRBV6-1
CASRRGGANEKLFF	TRBJ1-4	TRBV28
CASGQGAGGYTF	TRBJ1-2	TRBV10-2
CSVQTDVDSGANVLTF	TRBJ2-6	TRBV29-1
CASTYDRGHPNEQFF	TRBJ2-1	TRBV19
CASSFWGETQYF	TRBJ2-5	TRBV7-6
CASRGGQVSTGELFF	TRBJ2-2	TRBV27
CASSVGQGHTEAFF	TRBJ1-1	TRBV7-6
CASRPGQGGTGELFF	TRBJ2-2	TRBV7-9
CASSPGSSDTQYF	TRBJ2-3	TRBV7-3
CASNGLQANTEAFF	TRBJ1-1	TRBV27
CASSPQGVGKGNTIYF	TRBJ1-3	TRBV7-2
CASSGGQRTRTDTQYF	TRBJ2-3	TRBV5-8
CASITGPISGNTIYF	TRBJ1-3	TRBV6-1
CASSQVVRGPYEQYF	TRBJ2-7	TRBV4-1
CASSLGRAPYEQYF	TRBJ2-7	TRBV28
CASSRQETQYF	TRBJ2-5	TRBV18
CASSFGGYYEQYF	TRBJ2-7	TRBV7-8
CASSLPGLASYEQYF	TRBJ2-7	TRBV7-2
CASSEPLASEQYF	TRBJ2-7	TRBV6-1
CASSVGAGQLNTGELFF	TRBJ2-2	TRBV9
CASSWGPEGTDTQYF	TRBJ2-3	TRBV19
CASSPTGGSYEQYF	TRBJ2-7	TRBV5-1
CAWRADRSGGANVLTF	TRBJ2-6	TRBV30
CASSSLAGSGTDTQYF	TRBJ2-3	TRBV5-1
CASSRRQVDLSYEQYF	TRBJ2-7	TRBV7-8
CASSGGRGSYEQYF	TRBJ2-7	TRBV19
CASSIVGAGEETQYF	TRBJ2-5	TRBV28
CASSMDRRGSNQPQHF	TRBJ1-5	TRBV19